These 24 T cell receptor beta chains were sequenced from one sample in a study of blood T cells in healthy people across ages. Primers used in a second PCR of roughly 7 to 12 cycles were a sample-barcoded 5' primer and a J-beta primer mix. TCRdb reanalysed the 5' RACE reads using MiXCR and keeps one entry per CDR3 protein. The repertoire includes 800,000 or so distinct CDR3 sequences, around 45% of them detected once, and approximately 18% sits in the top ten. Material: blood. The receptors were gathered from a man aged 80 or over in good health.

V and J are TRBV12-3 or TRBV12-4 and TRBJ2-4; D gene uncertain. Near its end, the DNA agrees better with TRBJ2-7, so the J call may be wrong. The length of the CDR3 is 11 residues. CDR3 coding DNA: TGTGCCAGCAGTGCCTTAAACGAGCAGTACTTC. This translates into CASSALNEQYF.

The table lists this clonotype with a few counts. Here the CDR3 reads CASSDPTRGTSGRWEQFF. CDR3 DNA sequence: TGTGCCAGCAGTGATCCTACTCGCGGGACTAGCGGGAGGTGGGAGCAGTTCTTC. The rearrangement joins TRBV6-1 to TRBJ2-1, with 15 bases identical to TRBD2. Per the germline V gene, CDR1 is MNHNS and CDR2 is SASEGT. V was clipped by 3 bases and J by 10 bases; unmatched bases: 13. The CDR3 runs to 18 residues.

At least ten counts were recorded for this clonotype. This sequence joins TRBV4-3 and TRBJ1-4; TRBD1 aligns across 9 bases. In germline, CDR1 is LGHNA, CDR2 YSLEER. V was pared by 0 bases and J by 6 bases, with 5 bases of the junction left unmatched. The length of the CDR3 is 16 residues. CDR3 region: CASSQENRGRDEKLFF. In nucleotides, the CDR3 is TGCGCCAGCAGCCAAGAGAACAGGGGGCGAGATGAAAAACTGTTTTTT.

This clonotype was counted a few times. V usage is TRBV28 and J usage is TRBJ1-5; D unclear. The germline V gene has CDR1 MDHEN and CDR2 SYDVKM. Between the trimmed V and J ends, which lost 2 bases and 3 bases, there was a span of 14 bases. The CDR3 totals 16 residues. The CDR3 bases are TGTGCCAGCAGTTTAGACGGACGGATCTACAATCAGCCCCAGCATTTT. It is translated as CASSLDGRIYNQPQHF.

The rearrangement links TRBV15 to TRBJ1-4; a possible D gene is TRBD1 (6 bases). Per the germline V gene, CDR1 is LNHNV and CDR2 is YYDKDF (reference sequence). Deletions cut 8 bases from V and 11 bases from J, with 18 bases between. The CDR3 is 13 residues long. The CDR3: CATEGGTPGKLFF. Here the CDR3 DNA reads TGTGCCACCGAAGGGGGGACTCCTGGCAAACTGTTTTTT.

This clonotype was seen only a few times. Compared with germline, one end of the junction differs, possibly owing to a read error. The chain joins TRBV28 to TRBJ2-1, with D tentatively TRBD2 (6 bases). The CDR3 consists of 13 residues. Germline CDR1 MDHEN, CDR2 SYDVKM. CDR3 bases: TGTGCCAGCATTTTCGCGGGATACAGTGAGCAGTTCTTC. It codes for CASIFAGYSEQFF. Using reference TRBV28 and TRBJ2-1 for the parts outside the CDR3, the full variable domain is DVKVTQSSRYLVKRTGEKVFLECVQDMDHENMFWYRQDPGLGLRLIYFSYDVKMKEKGDIPEGYSVSREKKERFSLILESASTNQTSMYLCASIFAGYSEQFFGPGTRLTVL.

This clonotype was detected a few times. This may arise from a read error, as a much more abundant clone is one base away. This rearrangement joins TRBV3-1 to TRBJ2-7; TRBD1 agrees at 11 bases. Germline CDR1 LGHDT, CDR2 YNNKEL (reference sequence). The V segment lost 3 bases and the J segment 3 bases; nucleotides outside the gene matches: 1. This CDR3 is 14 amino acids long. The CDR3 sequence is CASSQGQGGYEQYF. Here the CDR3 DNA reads TGTGCCAGCAGCCAGGGACAGGGGGGCTACGAGCAGTACTTC.

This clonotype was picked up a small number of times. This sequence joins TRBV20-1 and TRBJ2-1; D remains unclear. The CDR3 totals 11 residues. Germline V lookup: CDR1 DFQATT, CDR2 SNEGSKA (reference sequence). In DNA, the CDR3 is TGCAGCCTAAGAGGAGCCGACCCTCCGTTCTTC. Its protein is CSLRGADPPFF.

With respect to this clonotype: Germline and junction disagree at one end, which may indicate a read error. Here the CDR3 DNA reads TGCGCCAGCAGCTCCGGGGCGAAAGAGACCCAGTACTTC. Protein: CASSSGAKETQYF. This sequence joins TRBV7-2 and TRBJ2-5; D may match TRBD1 or TRBD2 (5 bases each). Germline CDR1 reads SGHTA; CDR2 reads FQGNSA. The CDR3 consists of 13 residues.

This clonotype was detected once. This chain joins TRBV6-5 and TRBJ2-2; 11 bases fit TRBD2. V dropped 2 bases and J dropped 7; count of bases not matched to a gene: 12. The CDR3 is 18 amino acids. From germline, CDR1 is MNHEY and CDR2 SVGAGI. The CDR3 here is CASSYPPTSGTINGELFF. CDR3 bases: TGTGCCAGCAGTTACCCACCGACTAGCGGGACTATTAACGGGGAGCTGTTTTTT.

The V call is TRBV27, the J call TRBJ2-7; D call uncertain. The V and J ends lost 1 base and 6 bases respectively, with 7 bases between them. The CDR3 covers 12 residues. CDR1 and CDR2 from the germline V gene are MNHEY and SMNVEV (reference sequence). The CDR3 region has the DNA TGTGCCAGCAGTTTATACGGGTTCGAGCAGTACTTC. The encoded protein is CASSLYGFEQYF.

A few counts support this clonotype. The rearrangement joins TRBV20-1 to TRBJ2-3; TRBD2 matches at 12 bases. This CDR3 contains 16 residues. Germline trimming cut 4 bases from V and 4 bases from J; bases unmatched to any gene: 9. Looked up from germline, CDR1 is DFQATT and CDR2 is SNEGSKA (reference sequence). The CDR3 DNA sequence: TGCAGTGCTACGCCCCCGACTAGCGGGAGAGCAGATACGCAGTATTTT. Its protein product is CSATPPTSGRADTQYF.

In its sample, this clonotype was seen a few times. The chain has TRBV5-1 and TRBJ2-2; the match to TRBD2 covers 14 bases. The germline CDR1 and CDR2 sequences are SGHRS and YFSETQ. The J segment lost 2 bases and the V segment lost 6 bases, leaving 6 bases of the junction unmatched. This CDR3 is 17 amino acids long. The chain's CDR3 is CASIGLAGGSNTGELFF. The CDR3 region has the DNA TGCGCCAGCATCGGACTAGCGGGAGGATCAAACACCGGGGAGCTGTTTTTT.

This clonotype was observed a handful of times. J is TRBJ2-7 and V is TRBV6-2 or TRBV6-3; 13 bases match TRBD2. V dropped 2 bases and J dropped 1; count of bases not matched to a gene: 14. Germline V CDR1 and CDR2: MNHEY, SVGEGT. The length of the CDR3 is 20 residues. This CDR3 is CASSYTPGLAGPSRSYEQYF. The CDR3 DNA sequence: TGTGCCAGCAGTTACACGCCGGGACTAGCGGGACCAAGCCGATCCTACGAGCAGTACTTC.

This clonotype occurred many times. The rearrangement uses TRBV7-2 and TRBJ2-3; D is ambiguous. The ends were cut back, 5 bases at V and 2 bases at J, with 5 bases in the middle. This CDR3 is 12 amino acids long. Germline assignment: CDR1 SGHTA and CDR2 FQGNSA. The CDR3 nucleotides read TGTGCCAGCAGCCCTAACACAGATACGCAGTATTTT. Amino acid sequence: CASSPNTDTQYF.

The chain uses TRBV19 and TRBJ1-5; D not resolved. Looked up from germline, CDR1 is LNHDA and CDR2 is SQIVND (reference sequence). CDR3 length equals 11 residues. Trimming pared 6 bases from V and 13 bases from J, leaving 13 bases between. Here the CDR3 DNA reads TGTGCCAGTAGGACTGCTGGTGAACAGCATTTT. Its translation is CASRTAGEQHF.

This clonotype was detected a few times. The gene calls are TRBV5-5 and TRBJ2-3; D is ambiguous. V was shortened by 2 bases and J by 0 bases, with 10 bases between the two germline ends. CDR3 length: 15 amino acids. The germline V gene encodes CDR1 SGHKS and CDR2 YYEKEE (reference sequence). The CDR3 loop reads CASSFAPLSTDTQYF. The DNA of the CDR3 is TGTGCCAGCAGCTTCGCCCCTCTCAGCACAGATACGCAGTATTTT.

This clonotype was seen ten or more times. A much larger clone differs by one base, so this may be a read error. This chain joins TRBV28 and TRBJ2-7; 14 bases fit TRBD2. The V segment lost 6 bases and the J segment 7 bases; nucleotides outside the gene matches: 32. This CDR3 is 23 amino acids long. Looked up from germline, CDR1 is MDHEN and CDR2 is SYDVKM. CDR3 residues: CASRNKFGKTSGRAGGPGDEQYF. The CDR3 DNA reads TGTGCCAGCAGGAATAAATTTGGCAAGACTAGCGGGAGGGCCGGAGGCCCGGGGGATGAGCAGTACTTC.

The CDR3 nucleotides read TGTGCCAGCATCGAAGGGGGGTACGGGTACACTGAAGCTTTCTTT. Translating it yields CASIEGGYGYTEAFF. The chain is built from TRBV6-1 and TRBJ1-1, with D possibly matching TRBD1 (6 bases). Between the trimmed V and J ends, which lost 7 bases and 3 bases, there was a span of 18 bases. Per the germline V gene, CDR1 is MNHNS and CDR2 is SASEGT. This CDR3 is 15 amino acids long.

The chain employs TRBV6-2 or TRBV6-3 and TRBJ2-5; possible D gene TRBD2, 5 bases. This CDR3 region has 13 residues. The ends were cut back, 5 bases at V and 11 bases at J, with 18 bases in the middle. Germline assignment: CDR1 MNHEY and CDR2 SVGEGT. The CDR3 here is CASSPSGRWEQYF. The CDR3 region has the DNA TGTGCCAGCAGTCCCTCTGGCAGGTGGGAGCAGTACTTC.

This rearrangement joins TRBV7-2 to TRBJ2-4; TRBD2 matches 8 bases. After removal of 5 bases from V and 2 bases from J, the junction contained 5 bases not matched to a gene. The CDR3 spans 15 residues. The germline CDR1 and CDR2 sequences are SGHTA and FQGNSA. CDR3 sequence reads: CASSNSGMTKNIQYF. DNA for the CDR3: TGTGCCAGCAGCAATAGCGGGATGACCAAAAACATTCAGTACTTC. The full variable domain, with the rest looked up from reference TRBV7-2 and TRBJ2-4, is GAGVSQSPSNKVTEKGKDVELRCDPISGHTALYWYRQSLGQGLEFLIYFQGNSAPDKSGLPSDRFSAERTGGSVSTLTIQRTQQEDSAVYLCASSNSGMTKNIQYFGAGTRLSVL.

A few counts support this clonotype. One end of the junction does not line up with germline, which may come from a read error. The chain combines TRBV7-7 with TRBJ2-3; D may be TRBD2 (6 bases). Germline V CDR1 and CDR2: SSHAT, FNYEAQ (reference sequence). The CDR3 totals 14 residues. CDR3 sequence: CASSPTAGGDTQYF. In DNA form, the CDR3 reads TGTGCTAGCAGCCCGACTGCCGGAGGGGATACGCAGTATTTT.

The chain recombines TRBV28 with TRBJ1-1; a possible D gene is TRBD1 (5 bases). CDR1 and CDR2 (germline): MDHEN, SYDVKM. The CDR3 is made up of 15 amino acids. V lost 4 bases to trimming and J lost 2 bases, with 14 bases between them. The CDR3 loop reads CASSSAHRGNTEAFF. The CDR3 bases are TGTGCCAGCAGTTCGGCCCATAGGGGCAACACTGAAGCTTTCTTT.

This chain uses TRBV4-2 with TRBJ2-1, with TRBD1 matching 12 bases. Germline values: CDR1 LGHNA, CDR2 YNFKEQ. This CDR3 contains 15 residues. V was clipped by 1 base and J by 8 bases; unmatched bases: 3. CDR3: CASSQAGQGADEQFF. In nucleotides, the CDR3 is TGTGCCAGCAGCCAAGCGGGACAGGGGGCTGATGAGCAGTTCTTC.